This TCR beta chain was sequenced in a study of Tregs in tolerant kidney transplant recipients (dated by TCRdb to the late 2010s). The study in broad terms: Transplants used related donors with nonmyeloablative bone marrow transplantation; mixed chimerism was transient in the human trials. The study used TCRbeta sequencing to identify donor-specific regulatory T cells before combined kidney and bone marrow transplantation, then tracked those cells after transplant.

On this clone itself: The antigen it binds to is not known. The read is 3 residues too short to cover the CDR3 end, so that end is filled in from the germline J gene.

As encoded in the germline V gene (reference sequence), CDR1 is LNHDA while CDR2 is SQIVND. V loses 4 bases, J loses 4 bases, and the germline ends lie 14 bases apart. From cysteine to phenylalanine, the CDR3 is 15 amino acids long. The DNA has 36 bases, all within the CDR3, and is read from base 1. Taken with the paper, the label for time point translates to: blood sample drawn before combined kidney and bone marrow transplant. Unstimulated Tregs (CD4+CD25+CD127-), CD4+ non-Tregs (CD4+CD25-), CD4 and CD8 cells were FACS-sorted from thawed PBMCs. Several combined kidney and bone marrow transplant recipients from the ITN036ST trial were included as patients, and samples were available only from these trial subjects. Healthy control blood was separated into PBMCs by Ficoll density gradient and cryopreserved, and patient PBMCs were collected both before and after transplant. Genomic DNA was extracted from sorted cells with the QIAGEN DNeasy Blood and Tissue Kit for TCRbeta CDR3 sequencing. High-throughput TCRbeta CDR3 sequencing, including PCR amplification with bias correction and internal controls, was performed commercially through immunoSEQ. Regarding the original processing steps: Unique productive TCRbeta sequences were defined by CDR3 nucleotide sequence where primers matched, otherwise by CDR3 amino acid sequence with Vbeta and Jbeta genes. Sorting error was corrected by removing sequences shared between sorted populations at a frequency ratio of 2:1 or less, and the remaining shared sequences were assigned to the higher population. A sequence counted as donor-reactive if, in CFSE-low cells, the sequence had a frequency of at least 0.01% and was expanded at least 5-fold compared with unstimulated cells. Jensen-Shannon divergence calculated on the top 100 TCRbeta sequences ranked by frequency was used to measure repertoire divergence. For samples with multiple sequencing runs, sorting error was corrected in each run separately before the runs were combined. TCRdb stores this immuneACCESS table with in-frame sequences only. Part of the clones is absent; in the studies checked, under half of the shortfall reflects unresolved V genes, and no reason is known for the rest. V and J calls plus clone size are reproduced from that table; the DNA served to infer D and trimming. The sample's own table lists about 52,000 clones. About 0.83% of the sample rests with the top ten.

The paper as a whole reports these results and caveats: Donor-specific Treg expansion exceeded global Treg expansion in tolerant patients, suggesting antigen-driven rather than nonspecific expansion. The study was limited by small patient numbers, and the findings need validation in larger populations and under other immunosuppression protocols. Biological reproducibility was not directly assessed, although technical replication error appeared to be minimal. For some patients, the PCR primers changed as time went on, which meant samples from those patients could not be compared with one another at the nucleotide level. Expanding Tregs with activated donor B cells appeared to identify the most biologically relevant and donor-specific TCRbeta repertoire.

The clonotype was recovered from a human donor who received a combined kidney and bone marrow transplant. The V and J genes are TRBV19 and TRBJ1-5; matching of 5 bases hints at TRBD1 as the D gene. The specimen comprised CD4+ T cells from blood, sampled before the transplant. The CDR3 here reads CASSTPGKGNQPQHF. The covered CDR3 bases are TGTGCCAGTAGTACCCCAGGGAAGGGGAATCAGCCC.